The clone carrying this T cell receptor beta chain was found a few times. Antigen: not known. TCRdb recomputed calls from the PCR reads with MiXCR, one row per CDR3 protein. There are 20,000 to 25,000 distinct CDR3 sequences in the sample; more than 45% occur only once, and about 1% lies in the top ten. The data belong to a study of vaccination and CD4 T cells after COVID-19. Turning to the study itself: Six men and four women formed the convalescents, two being Hispanic. Each enrolled participant received a two-dose regimen of either BNT162b2 or mRNA-1273 vaccine.

Study findings and constraints: Convalescent patients displayed spike mono-reactivity in 304 of 307 vaccine-specific clones. Early post-infection timepoints were not included, and relatively few convalescent patients were studied.

This clonotype was sampled from a human donor who had recovered from COVID-19. This material consisted of CD4+ T cells from blood, taken before SARS-CoV-2 vaccination.

In DNA, the CDR3 is TGCAGTGCTGATACGGGACAGGGGATGAACACTGAAGCTTTCTTT. It codes for CSADTGQGMNTEAFF. This chain connects TRBV20-1 to TRBJ1-1, with TRBD1 matching 10 bases. The V gene's germline CDR1 is DFQATT and CDR2 SNEGSKA (reference sequence). CDR3 length equals 15 residues. V shed 5 bases, J shed 0 bases, and the junction held 6 bases outside the gene matches.